The 19 T cell receptor beta chains in this list originate from one sample, sequenced in a study of blood T cell repertoires in COVID-19. Generated by immunoSEQ multiplex PCR, the TCRdb table keeps only in-frame clones and is missing some. This sample has approximately 290,000 clones, with about 86% found just once. The sequencing sample was made of peripheral blood. These receptors originate from an older person with COVID-19, enrolled during active disease.

This clone was detected a few times. This chain joins TRBV14 and TRBJ1-2; 9 nucleotides agree with TRBD1. Losses at the gene ends were 1 base for V and 4 bases for J; bases not matched to a gene: 4. The germline V gene has CDR1 SGHDN and CDR2 FVKESK. This CDR3 is built from 15 residues. Written as DNA, the CDR3 is TGTGCCAGCAGCCAAGCAGGGACAGGGCCCTATGGCTACACCTTC. Its translation is CASSQAGTGPYGYTF. The full variable domain, in which reference TRBV14 and TRBJ1-2 provide the parts outside the CDR3, is EAGVTQFPSHSVIEKGQTVTLRCDPISGHDNLYWYRRVMGKEIKFLLHFVKESKQDESGMPNNRFLAERTGGTYSTLKVQPAELEDSGVYFCASSQAGTGPYGYTFGSGTRLTVV.

This clone has just one count. V gene TRBV7-3 combines with J gene TRBJ2-7, with a weak D call TRBD1 (5 bases). The CDR3 extends over 15 amino acids. Germline CDR1 SGHTA, CDR2 FQGTGA. V was clipped by 1 base and J by 5 bases, with 15 bases between them. CDR3 nucleotide sequence: TGTGCCAGCAGCTTAAATGCAGGGAATGCTGACGAGCAGTACTTC. Translated, it gives CASSLNAGNADEQYF.

This chain connects TRBV12-3 or TRBV12-4 to TRBJ1-5; weak D call: TRBD1 (5 bases). Trimming took 3 bases from V and 6 from J, leaving 9 bases between them. This CDR3 has 13 residues. The CDR3 here is CASSFWGGQPQHF. In DNA, the CDR3 is TGTGCCAGCAGTTTTTGGGGGGGTCAGCCCCAGCATTTT.

The chain employs TRBV28 and TRBJ1-6, with D uncertain. Deletions cut 4 bases from V and 5 bases from J, with 3 bases between. Germline V gives CDR1 MDHEN, CDR2 SYDVKM. The CDR3 covers 12 residues. The CDR3 region is CASSSDNSPLHF. CDR3 in DNA: TGTGCCAGCAGTTCTGATAATTCACCCCTCCACTTT.

The chain is built from TRBV7-9 and TRBJ2-5; a weak D match, TRBD2 (6 bases). V gave up 6 bases and J gave up 2 bases, with 13 bases separating them. The CDR3 consists of 14 residues. From germline, CDR1 is SEHNR and CDR2 FQNEAQ (reference sequence). The CDR3 is CASRSTGAQETQYF. CDR3 sequence (DNA): TGTGCCAGCAGGAGCACGGGAGCGCAAGAGACCCAGTACTTC. Variable domain in full (rest from reference TRBV7-9 and TRBJ2-5): DTGVSQNPRHKITKRGQNVTFRCDPISEHNRLYWYRQTLGQGPEFLTYFQNEAQLEKSRLLSDRFSAERPKGSFSTLEIQRTEQGDSAMYLCASRSTGAQETQYFGPGTRLLVL.

This CDR3 is CSVVDRVNTGELFF. CDR3 in DNA: TGCAGCGTGGTGGACAGGGTTAACACCGGGGAGCTGTTTTTT. V and J are TRBV29-1 and TRBJ2-2; TRBD1 agrees at 8 bases. V trimming: 6 bases; J trimming: 2 bases; junction bases outside the gene matches: 5. Germline V gene lookup returns CDR1 SQVTM and CDR2 ANQGSEA. The CDR3 is 14 residues long.

The V call is TRBV5-1, the J call TRBJ2-5; a possible D gene is TRBD1 (6 bases). Trimming shortened V by 4 bases and J by 2 bases, and 15 bases separated the two germline ends. Germline lookup yields CDR1 SGHRS and CDR2 YFSETQ. This CDR3 contains 15 residues. The CDR3 sequence is CASSQARGWQETQYF. CDR3 nucleotide sequence: TGCGCCAGCAGCCAAGCCAGGGGATGGCAAGAGACCCAGTACTTC.

This chain links TRBV23-1 with TRBJ1-5; D is possibly TRBD1 (6 bases). TRBV23-1 is an ORF, with its function uncertain. Trimming removed 1 base at V and 5 bases at J, with 12 bases between. The CDR3 is 15 amino acids. The CDR3 reads CASSQYRTVHQPQHF. CDR3 sequence (DNA): TGCGCCAGCAGTCAATATAGGACAGTACATCAGCCCCAGCATTTT.

The chain has TRBV30 and TRBJ2-4, with TRBD2 as a possible D gene (5 bases). The CDR3 has 13 amino acids. Deletions cut 0 bases from V and 8 bases from J, with 11 bases between. Germline V CDR1 and CDR2: GTSNPN, SVGIG (reference sequence). Here the CDR3 reads CAWSVRGYDIQYF. CDR3 sequence (DNA): TGTGCCTGGAGTGTCCGAGGGTATGACATTCAGTACTTC.

This clone was seen a single time. The chain carries TRBV6-5 and TRBJ2-2; no clear D gene. CDR1 and CDR2 (germline): MNHEY, SVGAGI. CDR3 size: 13 residues. V was cut by 6 bases and J by 2 bases, with 7 bases left in between. CDR3 nucleotides: TGTGCCAGCAGGAAGAGAAACACCGGGGAGCTGTTTTTT. Amino acids: CASRKRNTGELFF.

The J gene is TRBJ2-7, the V gene TRBV12-3 or TRBV12-4, with 8 bases aligning to TRBD1. The CDR3 has 13 amino acids. J was trimmed by 7 bases and V by 3 bases; bases with no gene match: 5. Written as DNA, the CDR3 is TGTGCCAGCAGTTTCGGGACAGGCAGGGAGCAGTACTTC. This sequence encodes CASSFGTGREQYF.

This chain connects TRBV5-6 to TRBJ2-3, with 13 positions matching TRBD2. The V gene end was trimmed by 4 bases and the J gene end by 2 bases; junction bases not matched to a gene: 4. The CDR3 has 16 residues. Germline-derived CDR1 and CDR2 are SGHDT and YYEEEE. In nucleotides, the CDR3 is TGTGCCAGCAGCAAGGGACTAGCGGGGTTCACAGATACGCAGTATTTT. Protein product: CASSKGLAGFTDTQYF.

The chain employs TRBV12-3 or TRBV12-4 and TRBJ2-2, with D unresolved. The CDR3 length is 11 residues. The V gene lost 6 bases and the J gene lost 5 bases, with 4 bases spanning the gap. The CDR3 DNA reads TGTGCCAGCAGCGGGACCGGGGAGCTGTTTTTT. Encoded protein: CASSGTGELFF.

This sequence joins TRBV6-2 or TRBV6-3 and TRBJ1-2; 7 positions match TRBD1. Germline V lookup: CDR1 MNHEY, CDR2 SVGEGT. J lost 1 base, V lost 2 bases, and 10 bases had no gene match. This CDR3 comprises 17 residues. The CDR3 sequence: CASSYPTGQVGNYGYTF. The CDR3, as DNA: TGTGCCAGCAGTTACCCCACTGGACAGGTGGGTAACTATGGCTACACCTTC.

The chain is built from TRBV30 and TRBJ2-1, with TRBD2 matching 8 bases. CDR1 GTSNPN and CDR2 SVGIG come from the germline V gene (reference sequence). CDR3 length: 17 residues. V dropped 0 bases and J dropped 2; count of bases not matched to a gene: 9. This CDR3 is CAWSVRRAGVAYNEQFF. For the CDR3, the DNA is TGTGCCTGGAGTGTACGGAGAGCGGGAGTCGCCTACAATGAGCAGTTCTTC.

The rearrangement links TRBV19 to TRBJ2-2; D is possibly TRBD2 (6 bases). This CDR3 comprises 15 residues. Trimming took off 8 bases at V and 0 bases at J, with 13 bases between the two ends. Looked up from germline, CDR1 is LNHDA and CDR2 is SQIVND (reference sequence). CDR3 amino acids: CASPRDSANTGELFF. The CDR3 nucleotides are TGTGCCAGTCCCCGGGACTCCGCGAACACCGGGGAGCTGTTTTTT.

As DNA, the CDR3 is TGCGCCAGCAGCCAAGGACATGGGGGGGATGGGGGAAAAAAACTGTTTTTT. Residues: CASSQGHGGDGGKKLFF. J is TRBJ1-4 and V is TRBV4-3, with D maybe TRBD1 (5 bases). Trimming removed 1 base at V and 9 bases at J, with 21 bases between. In germline, CDR1 is LGHNA, CDR2 YSLEER. The CDR3 consists of 17 residues.

The V call is TRBV7-2, the J call TRBJ1-4; TRBD1 is a possible D gene (6 bases). Trimming left V 5 bases short and J 5 bases short, with 18 bases between. The CDR3 length is 16 residues. Germline V gene sequence: CDR1 SGHTA, CDR2 FQGNSA. The CDR3 sequence: CASSLHRTVANEKLFF. As DNA, the CDR3 is TGTGCCAGCAGCCTTCATCGGACAGTTGCGAATGAAAAACTGTTTTTT. The whole variable domain, remainder taken from reference TRBV7-2 and TRBJ1-4, is GAGVSQSPSNKVTEKGKDVELRCDPISGHTALYWYRQSLGQGLEFLIYFQGNSAPDKSGLPSDRFSAERTGGSVSTLTIQRTQQEDSAVYLCASSLHRTVANEKLFFGSGTQLSVL.

The V and J genes are TRBV10-3 and TRBJ1-1; D is perhaps TRBD1 (5 bases). The length of the CDR3 is 14 residues. Between the trimmed V and J ends, which lost 6 bases and 3 bases, there was a span of 14 bases. Germline-derived CDR1 and CDR2 are ENHRY and SYGVKD. CDR3 amino acids: CAISRRGGDTEAFF. The DNA for the CDR3 is TGTGCCATCAGCAGACGGGGGGGTGACACTGAAGCTTTCTTT.